This T cell receptor (beta chain) is from a study of T-cell reconstitution after alpha-beta-depleted transplantation in children. From germline, CDR1 is SGHAT and CDR2 FQNNGV. The CDR3 is 14 residues long. J was trimmed by 0 bases and V by 5 bases; bases with no gene match: 2. Library preparation (for TCRbeta) was performed with unique molecular identifiers. TCRdb re-called the PCR reads with MiXCR, one entry per CDR3 protein. In the table there are about 110,000 distinct CDR3 sequences, approximately 6% of which are singletons. Study-wide findings and caveats: T-cell counts and diversity were attributed mostly to newly produced T cells one year after transplant. Recipient T cells and thymic progenitors that survived were the source of the high TCRbeta diversity seen at day 60 in some patients. By about two months after transplant, alpha-beta T cells reportedly arose from several hundred graft clones that had expanded.

Only a few counts were recorded for this clonotype. The antigen is undetermined. The V call is TRBV11-2, the J call TRBJ2-3; 7 nucleotides line up with TRBD1. The material sequenced was PBMCs, mostly from graft donor cells, taken 360 days after TCRalphabeta/CD19-depleted stem cell transplant. The TCR originated in a male patient aged 2 to 9 who had a stem cell transplant for acute lymphoblastic leukemia, so the T cells may come from the graft donor. The CDR3 coding sequence is TGTGCCAGCAGCACGGGACAGAGCACAGATACGCAGTATTTT. Protein: CASSTGQSTDTQYF.